The rows below give T cell receptor beta chains drawn from one sample of a study of OX40 agonist ivuxolimab in advanced cancers. The assay was immunoSEQ multiplex PCR, and TCRdb's table has in-frame clones only and misses some. The sample has 75,000 to 95,000 clones; over 75% are singletons. Specimen: CD4+ or CD8+ T cells sorted from blood, collected in a trial of the OX40 agonist ivuxolimab. All receptors derive from an adult with an advanced solid tumor such as melanoma, head and neck, liver or kidney cancer. The CDR3 runs from the conserved cysteine through the conserved F or W. The D gene is left open where the match is weak. Where a row states a size, it is once, few, many or the class of an expanded clone; other rows omit it.

clone_size j_call d_call v_call cdr3_nt cdr3_aa
- TRBJ2-3 - TRBV30 TGTGCCTGGAGTGTACTTCGCGGATACACAGATACGCAGTATTTT CAWSVLRGYTDTQYF
- TRBJ2-3 - TRBV7-3 TGTGCCAGCAGCTTTTATTCTGATACGCAGTATTTT CASSFYSDTQYF
- TRBJ2-1 TRBD2 TRBV10-1 TGCGCCAGCAGTGAGTCCGGGACTAGCGAAGAGCAGTTCTTC CASSESGTSEEQFF
- TRBJ1-2 - TRBV4-3 TGCGCCAGCAGCCAAGACAGGGTTGTGGATGGCTACACCTTC CASSQDRVVDGYTF
- TRBJ2-7 TRBD2 TRBV10-1 TGCGCCAGCAGTGAGTCCCCAACTAGCGGGAGCGAGCAGTACTTC CASSESPTSGSEQYF
- TRBJ2-7 - TRBV6-5 TGTGCCAGCTCACGGGACACCAACTACGATGAGCAGTACTTC CASSRDTNYDEQYF
- TRBJ1-1 - TRBV9 TGTGCCAGCAGCGTAAGTGTAGATGGACAGCGGAACACTGAAGCTTTCTTT CASSVSVDGQRNTEAFF
- TRBJ2-2 - TRBV7-2 TGTGCCAGCAGCTTTCAAGGCACCGGGGAGCTGTTTTTT CASSFQGTGELFF
few TRBJ2-5 - TRBV10-2 TGCGCCAGCAGTGAAATGGGCTCCCAGTACTTC CASSEMGSQYF
- TRBJ2-1 TRBD2 TRBV10-3 TGTGCCATCAAGACTAGCGTTAGCTCCTACAATGAGCAGTTCTTC CAIKTSVSSYNEQFF
- TRBJ2-7 TRBD1 TRBV19 TGTGCCAGTAGTAACTCGAAACCGGGACAGGGTTTATACGAGCAGTACTTC CASSNSKPGQGLYEQYF
- TRBJ1-2 - TRBV10-3 TGTGCCATCAGTGAGCGAGACGGCCTATATGGCTACACCTTC CAISERDGLYGYTF
- TRBJ2-1 TRBD1 TRBV11-3 TGTGCCAGCAGCCGGAGGGACAGGGAAGTGGATGAGCAGTTCTTC CASSRRDREVDEQFF
- TRBJ1-5 TRBD1 TRBV19 TGTGCCAGTAGAGGGGACAGCGATAATCAGCCCCAGCATTTT CASRGDSDNQPQHF
- TRBJ1-1 - TRBV5-5 TGTGCCAGCAGCTTGATAGAGAACACTGAAGCTTTCTTT CASSLIENTEAFF
- TRBJ2-7 TRBD1 TRBV10-3 TGTGCCATCACCTGGGACAGGGAGTCGTACGAGCAGTACTTC CAITWDRESYEQYF